These 14 T cell receptor beta chains share one sample of origin, sequenced in a study of vaccination and CD4 T cells after COVID-19. Once obtained from cultured CD4+ T cells, the DNA was sequenced using the Oncomine TCR Beta short-read assay. TCRdb called the PCR reads again in MiXCR, with one record for every CDR3 protein. The sample includes roughly 20,000 distinct CDR3 sequences, 45% to 60% of them seen just once. Their antigens are not known. As for treatment: roughly ten-day PBMC culture with coronavirus spike peptide pools or control peptides (ViraFEST assay). The specimen was CD4+ T cells from blood, cultured in vitro. The source of these receptors is a human donor who had recovered from COVID-19.

This clonotype was seen a few times. This chain uses TRBV19 with TRBJ1-2; D is ambiguous. The V gene lost 7 bases and the J gene lost 1 base, with 16 bases spanning the gap. The germline V gene has CDR1 LNHDA and CDR2 SQIVND (reference sequence). This CDR3 is 15 amino acids long. The CDR3 is CASKALAGRNYGYTF. As DNA, the CDR3 is TGTGCCAGTAAGGCTCTGGCAGGCCGTAACTATGGCTACACCTTC.

With regard to this clonotype: One junction end does not reproduce the germline sequence, and a read error may be involved. The chain combines TRBV19 with TRBJ2-7, with D hard to call. The CDR3 length is 14 residues. Germline CDR1 reads LNHDA; CDR2 reads SQIVND (reference sequence). CDR3 protein: CASSIMASSDEQYF. CDR3 nucleotide sequence: TGTGCCAGTAGTATAATGGCCTCCTCCGACGAGCAGTACTTC.

CDR3 bases: TGCGCCAGCAGCCCAGGCTTTGGGGGGCGGTCTGGCACTGAAGCTTTCTTT. This codes for CASSPGFGGRSGTEAFF. The chain has TRBV5-1 and TRBJ1-1; D is possibly TRBD1 (6 bases). Germline assignment: CDR1 SGHRS and CDR2 YFSETQ. This CDR3 has 17 residues. V was clipped by 4 bases and J by 4 bases, with 23 bases between them.

V gene TRBV20-1 combines with J gene TRBJ2-1, with no clear D. The CDR3 loop spans 11 amino acids. Germline CDR1 reads DFQATT; CDR2 reads SNEGSKA (reference sequence). V lost 2 bases and J 7 bases, leaving 6 bases between the germline ends. DNA for the CDR3: TGCAGTGCTAGAAGCCCAAATGAGCAGTTCTTC. Protein sequence: CSARSPNEQFF.

This clonotype appeared a few times. The genes are TRBV6-1 and TRBJ1-5; possibly TRBD1 for D (5 bases). Per germline, CDR1 MNHNS and CDR2 SASEGT. Trimming shortened V by 3 bases and J by 4 bases, and 13 bases separated the two germline ends. The CDR3 sequence is 15 residues long. Here the CDR3 DNA reads TGTGCCAGCAGTGAGAACAGGTTCCCAAATCAGCCCCAGCATTTT. Translating gives CASSENRFPNQPQHF.

The chain recombines TRBV27 with TRBJ2-2; D possibly corresponds to TRBD2 (5 bases). With 7 bases removed from V and 0 bases from J, the gap between germline ends came to 12 bases. The CDR3 has 15 residues. Germline CDR1 and CDR2: MNHEY and SMNVEV (reference sequence). The CDR3 region has the DNA TGTGCCAGCATGGCGGGTCACTCGAACACCGGGGAGCTGTTTTTT. This gives the protein CASMAGHSNTGELFF.

The chain joins TRBV6-1 to TRBJ2-7; 8 nucleotides match TRBD2. J gave up 3 bases and V 6 bases, and 4 bases lay outside the gene matches. The CDR3 runs 13 residues. CDR1 and CDR2 from the germline V gene are MNHNS and SASEGT. The CDR3 DNA is TGTGCCAGCAGCACGGGACTAGACTACGAGCAGTACTTC. Translation gives CASSTGLDYEQYF.

This clonotype was detected only once. The V gene is TRBV7-9, the J gene TRBJ1-4; possible D gene TRBD1, 6 bases. The CDR3 is 15 amino acids. The V gene's germline CDR1 is SEHNR and CDR2 FQNEAQ (reference sequence). Trimming removed 5 bases at V and 8 bases at J, with 18 bases between. CDR3 sequence reads: CASSDRGGRGEKLFF. In DNA form, the CDR3 reads TGTGCCAGCAGCGACCGAGGGGGACGAGGGGAAAAACTGTTTTTT. Looking up the rest from reference TRBV7-9 and TRBJ1-4 gives the full variable domain: DTGVSQNPRHKITKRGQNVTFRCDPISEHNRLYWYRQTLGQGPEFLTYFQNEAQLEKSRLLSDRFSAERPKGSFSTLEIQRTEQGDSAMYLCASSDRGGRGEKLFFGSGTQLSVL.

This clonotype appeared a single time. The CDR3 is CASSPFGGWAGETQYF. The DNA for the CDR3 is TGTGCCAGCAGCCCTTTCGGAGGTTGGGCTGGGGAGACCCAGTACTTC. The chain uses TRBV7-2 and TRBJ2-5, with D possibly being TRBD2 (5 bases). Germline V gene sequence: CDR1 SGHTA, CDR2 FQGNSA. The CDR3 has 16 residues. V was trimmed by 5 bases and J by 5 bases, leaving 21 bases between them.

V gene TRBV11-2 combines with J gene TRBJ1-1; unclear D gene. V dropped 1 base and J dropped 1 base, with 4 bases sitting between them. CDR3 length equals 13 residues. CDR1 is SGHAT, CDR2 FQNNGV, per germline. CDR3 coding DNA: TGTGCCAGCAGCTTAGTCGGGAACACTGAAGCTTTCTTT. The encoded protein is CASSLVGNTEAFF.

The rearrangement uses TRBV21-1 and TRBJ2-2; TRBD1 is the table's D call and was not checked against the DNA. TRBV21-1 is described as a pseudogene. The CDR3 length is 16 residues. The CDR3 protein is CASSTGRGVHAGELFF. CDR3 coding DNA: TGTGCCAGCAGCACTGGCAGGGGCGTTCATGCCGGGGAGCTGTTTTTT.

This clonotype was counted only a few times. The chain couples TRBV10-1 to TRBJ2-3; possible D gene TRBD2, 6 bases. The germline V and J ends were trimmed by 0 bases and 6 bases, with 10 bases remaining between them. CDR1 is WNHNN, CDR2 SYGVQD, per germline (reference sequence). The CDR3 has 14 residues. DNA of the CDR3: TGCGCCAGCAGTGAGTCACCCAGCGGGGATACGCAGTATTTT. Translated, it gives CASSESPSGDTQYF.

J is TRBJ1-1 and V is TRBV20-1; D remains unclear. CDR1 is DFQATT, CDR2 SNEGSKA, per germline (reference sequence). The CDR3 has 13 residues. Trimming took 6 bases from V and 0 from J, leaving 11 bases between them. The CDR3 region is CSAASVLNTEAFF. Written as DNA, the CDR3 is TGCAGTGCCGCCTCGGTCTTGAACACTGAAGCTTTCTTT.

This clonotype was detected only once. This chain links TRBV6-1 with TRBJ1-1; 7 bases match TRBD1. The CDR3 spans 12 residues. The germline V gene has CDR1 MNHNS and CDR2 SASEGT. The trim removed 5 bases at V and 9 bases at J, leaving 6 bases unmatched. CDR3 in DNA: TGTGCCAGCAGTATTAAGGGGGCCCAAGCTTTCTTT. As protein: CASSIKGAQAFF.